The 22 T cell receptor beta chains listed next were all sequenced from one sample in a study of blood T cell repertoires in COVID-19. Data came from immunoSEQ multiplex PCR; TCRdb stores just in-frame clones and leaves some out. The sample lists some 97,000 clones, over 75% occurring once. What was sequenced was peripheral blood. The receptor set was obtained from a woman aged 60-75 years with acute or convalescent COVID-19.

This chain links TRBV7-8 with TRBJ1-2, with D possibly matching TRBD1 (5 bases). Germline V gives CDR1 SGHVS, CDR2 FQNEAQ. The CDR3 loop spans 15 amino acids. V gave up 4 bases and J gave up 4 bases, with 16 bases separating them. This CDR3 reads CASSSSGGLGYGYTF. In DNA, the CDR3 is TGTGCCAGCAGCTCGAGTGGGGGGTTGGGCTATGGCTACACCTTC.

J is TRBJ1-3 and V is TRBV7-8; D remains unclear. CDR1 SGHVS and CDR2 FQNEAQ come from the germline V gene. The CDR3 totals 14 residues. Trimming took off 8 bases at V and 0 bases at J, with 11 bases between the two ends. The CDR3 DNA reads as TGTGCCAGCCTTAAAACAGTCTCTGGAAACACCATATATTTT. Translated, it gives CASLKTVSGNTIYF.

This chain connects TRBV6-5 to TRBJ2-7; D is unresolved. The CDR3 loop spans 12 amino acids. Germline values: CDR1 MNHEY, CDR2 SVGAGI. V was clipped by 4 bases and J by 0 bases, with 4 bases between them. The DNA for the CDR3 is TGTGCCAGCAGTTCCATCTCCTACGAGCAGTACTTC. Translated: CASSSISYEQYF.

The rearrangement uses TRBV7-9 and TRBJ1-4; D is ambiguous. CDR1 and CDR2 (germline): SEHNR, FQNEAQ (reference sequence). CDR3 length: 15 amino acids. V dropped 5 bases and J dropped 8 bases, with 18 bases sitting between them. In DNA form, the CDR3 reads TGTGCCAGCAGCGGAAAGGCATGGGGAGACGAAAAACTGTTTTTT. Amino acids: CASSGKAWGDEKLFF.

The rearrangement uses TRBV10-3 and TRBJ2-3; the D gene is possibly TRBD2 (5 bases). The CDR3 is made up of 17 amino acids. The V end lost 3 bases, the J end lost 0 bases, and 16 bases lay between the germline ends. The germline gives CDR1 ENHRY, CDR2 SYGVKD. In DNA form, the CDR3 reads TGTGCCATCAGTGATGGGTGGGCTAGAGGGAGCACAGATACGCAGTATTTT. This translates into CAISDGWARGSTDTQYF.

The V call is TRBV18, the J call TRBJ2-7; a possible D gene is TRBD2 (5 bases). Per germline, CDR1 KGHSH and CDR2 LQKENI. V was pared by 0 bases and J by 0 bases, with 15 bases between. This CDR3 comprises 17 residues. For the CDR3, the DNA is TGTGCCAGCTCACCACCAATTTTGAGCGGACTCTCCTACGAGCAGTACTTC. Encoded protein: CASSPPILSGLSYEQYF.

The chain couples TRBV6-5 to TRBJ2-7, with D maybe TRBD1 (6 bases). CDR3 length equals 13 residues. V lost 6 bases to trimming and J lost 3 bases, with 12 bases between them. Germline assignment: CDR1 MNHEY and CDR2 SVGAGI. Here the CDR3 reads CASSLGTLYEQYF. CDR3 DNA: TGTGCCAGCAGCCTTGGGACACTCTACGAGCAGTACTTC.

As concerns this clone: The junction differs from germline at one of its ends, possibly a read error. This rearrangement joins TRBV7-7 to TRBJ2-1; 10 bases fit TRBD2. The CDR3 consists of 15 residues. Per germline, CDR1 SSHAT and CDR2 FNYEAQ (reference sequence). The CDR3 sequence: CASSPTSGLNNEQFF. The CDR3 DNA sequence: TGTGCTAGCAGCCCGACTAGCGGGCTCAACAATGAGCAGTTCTTC.

The V call is TRBV7-9, the J call TRBJ2-7; D is perhaps TRBD1 (6 bases). The CDR3 totals 15 residues. V was pared by 5 bases and J by 3 bases, with 17 bases between. Germline V gene data show CDR1 as SEHNR and CDR2 as FQNEAQ (reference sequence). The CDR3 is CASSRTGPINYEQYF. In DNA, the CDR3 is TGTGCCAGCAGCCGAACAGGGCCCATAAACTACGAGCAGTACTTC.

The chain has TRBV29-1 and TRBJ1-5; D is perhaps TRBD1 (6 bases). The CDR3 has 15 amino acids. Germline V lookup: CDR1 SQVTM, CDR2 ANQGSEA. Deletions cut 7 bases from V and 5 bases from J, with 21 bases between. CDR3 DNA: TGCAGCGCAACCGTGGGCGGGGGCGAAGATCAGCCCCAGCATTTT. As protein: CSATVGGGEDQPQHF.

V usage is TRBV3-1 (or the pseudogene TRBV3-2) and J usage is TRBJ1-2; D might be TRBD1 (6 bases). V lost 4 bases to trimming and J lost 8 bases, with 17 bases between them. Germline CDR1 is LGHDT and CDR2 is YNNKEL (reference sequence). This CDR3 spans 14 amino acids. CDR3 DNA: TGTGCCAGCAGCCTCCCCGGGACAAAAAAGGGCTACACCTTC. Residues: CASSLPGTKKGYTF.

The rearrangement joins TRBV5-1 to TRBJ2-7; TRBD1 agrees at 9 bases. This CDR3 spans 15 amino acids. CDR1 and CDR2 from the germline V gene are SGHRS and YFSETQ. Losses at the gene ends were 6 bases for V and 5 bases for J; bases not matched to a gene: 12. Here the CDR3 DNA reads TGCGCCAGCACCCCGGCTGGGACAGGGAACCACGAGCAGTACTTC. Translated, it gives CASTPAGTGNHEQYF. Looking up the rest from reference TRBV5-1 and TRBJ2-7 gives the full variable domain: KAGVTQTPRYLIKTRGQQVTLSCSPISGHRSVSWYQQTPGQGLQFLFEYFSETQRNKGNFPGRFSGRQFSNSRSEMNVSTLELGDSALYLCASTPAGTGNHEQYFGPGTRLTVT.

The chain joins TRBV3-1 (or the pseudogene TRBV3-2) to TRBJ2-7; D not resolved. Trimming removed 0 bases from V and 3 bases from J, with 12 bases in between. Germline V gene sequence: CDR1 LGHDT, CDR2 YNNKEL (reference sequence). This CDR3 is built from 15 residues. CDR3 region: CASSQETSMSYEQYF. CDR3 coding DNA: TGTGCCAGCAGCCAAGAGACATCGATGAGCTACGAGCAGTACTTC.

The CDR3 DNA sequence: TGTGCCTGGAGTGACGACAGGTATGAGCAGTTCTTC. It is translated as CAWSDDRYEQFF. This chain joins TRBV30 and TRBJ2-1; D may be TRBD1 (6 bases). The CDR3 is 12 residues long. Germline assignment: CDR1 GTSNPN and CDR2 SVGIG (reference sequence). V was cut by 1 base and J by 8 bases, with 9 bases left in between.

The J gene is TRBJ2-2, the V gene TRBV19; possibly TRBD1 for D (6 bases). The germline CDR1 and CDR2 sequences are LNHDA and SQIVND (reference sequence). V gave up 8 bases and J gave up 6 bases, with 13 bases separating them. This CDR3 contains 13 residues. Here the CDR3 reads CASSQGLAGELFF. In DNA form, the CDR3 reads TGTGCCAGTTCACAGGGTTTGGCCGGGGAGCTGTTTTTT. The variable domain in full, completed from reference TRBV19 and TRBJ2-2, reads DGGITQSPKYLFRKEGQNVTLSCEQNLNHDAMYWYRQDPGQGLRLIYYSQIVNDFQKGDIAEGYSVSREKKESFPLTVTSAQKNPTAFYLCASSQGLAGELFFGEGSRLTVL.

The chain uses TRBV19 and TRBJ1-5; 7 positions match TRBD1. Looked up from germline, CDR1 is LNHDA and CDR2 is SQIVND (reference sequence). The CDR3 runs 15 residues. V lost 5 bases and J lost 5; bases outside the gene matches: 9. The CDR3 coding sequence is TGTGCCAGTAGTCCCGGGACAGTAGGCTATCAGCCCCAGCATTTT. Its protein product is CASSPGTVGYQPQHF. The variable domain in full, completed from reference TRBV19 and TRBJ1-5, reads DGGITQSPKYLFRKEGQNVTLSCEQNLNHDAMYWYRQDPGQGLRLIYYSQIVNDFQKGDIAEGYSVSREKKESFPLTVTSAQKNPTAFYLCASSPGTVGYQPQHFGDGTRLSIL.

This chain joins TRBV19 and TRBJ1-1, with D maybe TRBD1 (5 bases). Trimming took 1 base from V and 6 from J, leaving 9 bases between them. The CDR3 contains 13 residues. CDR1 LNHDA and CDR2 SQIVND come from the germline V gene (reference sequence). CDR3 protein: CASSIVWGAEAFF. In DNA form, the CDR3 reads TGTGCCAGTAGTATAGTTTGGGGGGCTGAAGCTTTCTTT.

The chain employs TRBV27 and TRBJ2-7, with 13 bases lining up with TRBD2. V gave up 6 bases and J gave up 3 bases; unmatched junction bases: 5. The germline V gene encodes CDR1 MNHEY and CDR2 SMNVEV (reference sequence). CDR3 length: 15 residues. CDR3 loop: CASSPTSGRDYEQYV. CDR3 DNA: TGTGCCAGCAGCCCAACTAGCGGGAGGGACTACGAGCAGTACGTC.

The gene calls are TRBV6-6 and TRBJ2-7; 13 nucleotides line up with TRBD2. CDR3 length: 16 residues. Per germline, CDR1 MNHNY and CDR2 SVGAGI (reference sequence). The junction had 7 bases not matched to a gene; V was cut back by 5 bases and J by 3 bases. CDR3 in amino acids: CASSTSGRARGYEQYV. CDR3 in DNA: TGTGCCAGCAGTACTAGCGGGAGGGCCCGGGGCTACGAGCAGTACGTC.

The rearrangement joins TRBV28 to TRBJ1-6; 9 bases match TRBD1. The CDR3 has 15 residues. With V trimmed by 6 bases and J by 5 bases, 5 bases remained unmatched. Germline values: CDR1 MDHEN, CDR2 SYDVKM. The CDR3 reads CASSLDRGHNSPLHF. The CDR3 DNA follows: TGTGCCAGCAGCCTGGACAGGGGACATAATTCACCCCTCCACTTT.

The V call is TRBV29-1, the J call TRBJ1-2; 8 nucleotides align to TRBD1. Trimming at V came to 6 bases and at J to 4 bases, leaving 7 bases not matched to a gene. In germline, CDR1 is SQVTM, CDR2 ANQGSEA. The CDR3 contains 13 residues. CDR3 nucleotides: TGCAGCGTCTTGGGGACAGGATCCTATGGCTACACCTTC. Translation gives CSVLGTGSYGYTF.

The genes are TRBV15 and TRBJ2-3, with 9 bases fitting TRBD2. This CDR3 is 15 amino acids long. V gave up 5 bases and J gave up 1 base; unmatched junction bases: 4. Germline CDR1 LNHNV, CDR2 YYDKDF (reference sequence). The CDR3 sequence: CATSLRTSGTDTQYF. In nucleotides, the CDR3 is TGTGCCACCAGCTTACGGACTAGCGGCACAGATACGCAGTATTTT.